The 22 T cell receptor beta chains below were found in one sample sequenced in a study of cytomegalovirus exposure and HLA in healthy donors. The PCR employed 60 Vbeta primers together with 13 Jbeta primers. Assay: immunoSEQ multiplex PCR; the TCRdb copy retains only in-frame clones and omits some. Of over 150,000 clones listed, 75% to 85% are singletons. The sample consisted of PBMCs. Receptor source: a woman in her fifties or sixties in good health and CMV-seropositive.

The gene calls are TRBV1 and TRBJ2-1; TRBD1 reflects the table's D call only, with no check against the DNA. TRBV1 constitutes a pseudogene. The CDR3 extends over 15 amino acids. CDR3 sequence (DNA): TGCACCAGCAGCCAAGAGAGACAGGGGTACAATGAGCAGTTCTTC. Translating gives CTSSQERQGYNEQFF.

The chain recombines TRBV10-2 with TRBJ1-5; TRBD1 matches at 8 bases. The CDR3 is 15 amino acids. Germline V gene lookup returns CDR1 WSHSY and CDR2 SAAADI. V shed 3 bases, J shed 12 bases, and the junction held 13 bases outside the gene matches. In DNA form, the CDR3 reads TGCGCCAGCAGTGATTCTCGCCAGGGGGCGCGGGGCCAGCATTTT. Translation gives CASSDSRQGARGQHF.

On this clone: The junction and the germline gene differ at one end; a read error may be behind it. The chain employs TRBV5-1 and TRBJ1-1; TRBD1 might be the D (6 bases). Germline CDR1 and CDR2: SGHRS and YFSETQ. CDR3 length: 14 amino acids. The CDR3 DNA reads TGCGCCAGCAGCTTGGACAGGGTGAAGACTGAAGCTTTCTTT. Translated, it gives CASSLDRVKTEAFF.

This sequence joins TRBV4-1 and TRBJ1-5, with D hard to call. This CDR3 contains 15 residues. Germline-derived CDR1 and CDR2 are MGHRA and YSYEKL. V shed 1 base and J shed 3 bases, with 10 bases lying between them. CDR3 region: CASSQGGTANQPQHF. CDR3 bases: TGCGCCAGCAGCCAAGGTGGCACAGCCAATCAGCCCCAGCATTTT.

The chain is built from TRBV5-1 and TRBJ2-7, with D possibly TRBD1 on 6 matching bases. This CDR3 is 14 amino acids long. V lost 2 bases and J 7 bases, leaving 16 bases between the germline ends. The germline gives CDR1 SGHRS, CDR2 YFSETQ. The CDR3 protein is CASSLGEGEGEQYF. DNA of the CDR3: TGCGCCAGCAGCTTAGGTGAGGGGGAAGGAGAGCAGTACTTC.

The CDR3: CASSGSGDSNTGELFF. CDR3 DNA: TGTGCCAGCAGTGGGTCGGGGGACTCGAACACCGGGGAGCTGTTTTTT. The rearrangement links TRBV25-1 to TRBJ2-2; weak D call: TRBD2 (6 bases). The CDR3 has 16 residues. Looked up from germline, CDR1 is MGHDK and CDR2 is SYGVNS. V lost 4 bases to trimming and J lost 0 bases, with 12 bases between them.

This clone has only one observation. Other DNA sequences from this sample encode an identical CDR3 as well. This rearrangement joins TRBV6-5 to TRBJ2-7, with 9 bases that match TRBD1. The CDR3 is 12 amino acids. The germline V gene has CDR1 MNHEY and CDR2 SVGAGI. Trimming at V came to 6 bases and at J to 3 bases, leaving 0 bases not matched to a gene. CDR3 bases: TGTGCCAGCAGGGGACAGGGCTACGAGCAGTACTTC. Translated: CASRGQGYEQYF.

The chain uses TRBV20-1 and TRBJ1-1; the D is unclear. Trimming cost V 3 bases and J 9 bases, with 11 bases left between them. CDR3 length: 11 amino acids. Germline CDR1 is DFQATT and CDR2 is SNEGSKA (reference sequence). This CDR3 is CSASPGFKAFF. DNA for the CDR3: TGCAGTGCTAGCCCGGGATTCAAAGCTTTCTTT.

This clone was counted once. The chain is built from TRBV5-5 and TRBJ1-1; D ambiguous. This CDR3 is 13 amino acids long. The V gene lost 1 base and the J gene lost 5 bases, with 9 bases spanning the gap. Germline lookup yields CDR1 SGHKS and CDR2 YYEKEE (reference sequence). As DNA, the CDR3 is TGTGCCAGCAGCTTGTACTCTCCGACTGAAGCTTTCTTT. Translating it yields CASSLYSPTEAFF.

J is TRBJ2-6 and V is TRBV18, with TRBD1 matching over 9 bases. The trim removed 3 bases at V and 3 bases at J, leaving 6 bases unmatched. The length of the CDR3 is 17 residues. Germline V gene data show CDR1 as KGHSH and CDR2 as LQKENI. CDR3 coding DNA: TGTGCCAGCTCACCGACCGGGACAGGGTTTGGGGCCAACGTCCTGACTTTC. This sequence encodes CASSPTGTGFGANVLTF.

Points on this clone: Other DNA sequences of this sample code for an identical CDR3. The chain couples TRBV19 to TRBJ1-1, with D possibly being TRBD1 (6 bases). The CDR3 length is 14 residues. Germline V CDR1 and CDR2: LNHDA, SQIVND (reference sequence). Between the trimmed V and J ends, which lost 1 base and 4 bases, there was a span of 10 bases. The CDR3 reads CASSIVGGGTEAFF. The CDR3 coding sequence is TGTGCCAGTAGTATAGTGGGAGGGGGCACTGAAGCTTTCTTT.

The chain carries TRBV5-6 and TRBJ2-7; D is possibly TRBD2 (5 bases). CDR1 is SGHDT and CDR2 is YYEEEE in the germline V gene. The CDR3 runs to 12 residues. The germline V and J ends were trimmed by 6 bases and 3 bases, with 10 bases remaining between them. CDR3 in amino acids: CASNSGVYEQYF. DNA for the CDR3: TGTGCCAGCAATTCCGGGGTCTACGAGCAGTACTTC.

This clone was seen only once. The rearrangement links TRBV2 to TRBJ2-3; D gene uncertain. Trimming pared 7 bases from V and 0 bases from J, leaving 14 bases between. The CDR3 sequence is 15 residues long. CDR1 and CDR2 from the germline V gene are SNHLY and FYNNEI. The CDR3 region is CASNRGNPSTDTQYF. As DNA, the CDR3 is TGTGCCAGCAATCGAGGAAACCCTAGCACAGATACGCAGTATTTT.

V usage is TRBV30 and J usage is TRBJ2-3, with 8 bases identical to TRBD1. Germline CDR1 GTSNPN, CDR2 SVGIG (reference sequence). The CDR3 is 15 residues long. Trimming cost V 3 bases and J 9 bases; bases outside gene matches: 14. The CDR3 region has the DNA TGTGCCTGGAGACCAATCAGGGGGCCTTTTTGGACGCAGTATTTT. Its translation is CAWRPIRGPFWTQYF.

CDR3 sequence: CASSHGQGNQPQHF. Written as DNA, the CDR3 is TGTGCCAGCAGTCACGGACAGGGAAATCAGCCCCAGCATTTT. V is TRBV6-5 and J is TRBJ1-5; 8 bases line up with TRBD1. Trimming at V came to 5 bases and at J to 4 bases, leaving 4 bases not matched to a gene. The CDR3 sequence is 14 residues long. Looked up from germline, CDR1 is MNHEY and CDR2 is SVGAGI.

V and J are TRBV7-6 and TRBJ1-1; TRBD1 aligns across 7 bases. This CDR3 is built from 15 residues. Germline V gene data show CDR1 as SGHVS and CDR2 as FNYEAQ. The V and J ends lost 5 bases and 5 bases, in that order; junction bases with no gene match: 11. The CDR3 protein is CASSAPRGAQTEAFF. CDR3 nucleotide sequence: TGTGCCAGCAGCGCACCCAGGGGGGCGCAGACTGAAGCTTTCTTT.

The table lists this clone with many counts. The chain uses TRBV11-1 and TRBJ1-1, with D possibly being TRBD1 (5 bases). V lost 10 bases to trimming and J lost 0 bases, with 18 bases between them. In germline, CDR1 is SGHAT, CDR2 FQDESV (reference sequence). CDR3 length: 15 residues. CDR3 nucleotide sequence: TGTGCCACTCACCCTGGGGGGGGAATGAACACTGAAGCTTTCTTT. Translated, it gives CATHPGGGMNTEAFF.

This sequence joins TRBV5-1 and TRBJ1-2; 8 nucleotides align to TRBD1. After removal of 4 bases from V and 8 bases from J, the junction contained 4 bases not matched to a gene. The CDR3 runs 12 residues. CDR1 SGHRS and CDR2 YFSETQ come from the germline V gene. The CDR3 spells CASSMDRVGYTF. In DNA, the CDR3 is TGCGCCAGCAGCATGGACAGGGTGGGCTACACCTTC.

This rearrangement joins TRBV5-1 to TRBJ2-5; 7 nucleotides agree with TRBD1. With V trimmed by 4 bases and J by 3 bases, 3 bases remained unmatched. The CDR3 is 13 amino acids. The germline V gene encodes CDR1 SGHRS and CDR2 YFSETQ. The CDR3 loop reads CASSTTGKETQYF. CDR3 sequence (DNA): TGCGCCAGCAGCACGACAGGGAAAGAGACCCAGTACTTC.

In nucleotides, the CDR3 is TGTGCCAGCAGCCGAAACGGGGGGGCCGTCGGGGAGCTGTTTTTT. It is translated as CASSRNGGAVGELFF. The rearrangement uses TRBV5-4 and TRBJ2-2, with TRBD2 matching over 8 bases. J was trimmed by 7 bases and V by 4 bases; bases with no gene match: 9. The CDR3 sequence is 15 residues long. Germline assignment: CDR1 SGHNT and CDR2 YYREEE (reference sequence).

This clone turned up a few times. The V and J genes are TRBV4-1 and TRBJ1-1; maybe TRBD1 (5 bases). V was pared by 0 bases and J by 6 bases, with 14 bases between. Germline V gives CDR1 MGHRA, CDR2 YSYEKL. This CDR3 is 15 amino acids long. CDR3 residues: CASSQDVQGLSEAFF. CDR3 coding DNA: TGCGCCAGCAGCCAAGACGTCCAGGGCCTATCTGAAGCTTTCTTT.

This clone was observed once. This sequence joins TRBV7-9 and TRBJ1-5; 7 nucleotides match TRBD1. There are 18 residues in the CDR3. In germline, CDR1 is SEHNR, CDR2 FQNEAQ (reference sequence). The V and J ends lost 1 base and 1 base, in that order; junction bases with no gene match: 10. The CDR3 loop reads CASSLGAGGIGSNQPQHF. The CDR3 DNA follows: TGTGCCAGCAGCTTAGGGGCAGGGGGAATTGGGAGCAATCAGCCCCAGCATTTT.